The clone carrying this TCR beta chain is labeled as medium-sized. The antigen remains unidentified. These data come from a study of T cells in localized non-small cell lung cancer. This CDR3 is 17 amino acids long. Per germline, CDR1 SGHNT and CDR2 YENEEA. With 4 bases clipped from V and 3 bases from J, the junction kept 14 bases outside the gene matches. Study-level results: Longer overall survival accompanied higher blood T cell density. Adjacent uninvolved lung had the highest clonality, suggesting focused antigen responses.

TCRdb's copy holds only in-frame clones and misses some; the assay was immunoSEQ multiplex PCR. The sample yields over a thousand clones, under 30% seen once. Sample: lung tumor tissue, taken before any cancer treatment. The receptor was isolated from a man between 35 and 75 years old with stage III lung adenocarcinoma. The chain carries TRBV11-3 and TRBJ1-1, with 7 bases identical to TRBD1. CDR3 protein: CASSSSWTGNSDTEAFF. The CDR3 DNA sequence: TGTGCCAGCAGCTCCTCGTGGACAGGTAATTCTGACACTGAAGCTTTCTTT.